A selection of T cell receptor beta chains follows, all from one sample in a study of blood T cell repertoires in COVID-19. TCRdb's table, derived via immunoSEQ multiplex PCR, lists solely in-frame clones and lacks some. The data hold roughly 170,000 clones, with approximately 81% observed a single time. Specimen: PBMCs or T cells enriched from blood (not recorded which). These receptors were collected from a woman aged 40 to 50 with acute COVID-19. Each CDR3 is given with its conserved first and last residue. D genes are given only for firm matches. Clone size, where shown, is once, few, many, or a class for clones that have expanded.

clone_size j_call d_call v_call cdr3_aa cdr3_nt
NA TRBJ2-5 NA TRBV5-5 CASTSGGPETQYF NA
NA TRBJ1-4 TRBD1 TRBV6-1 CASSETGAVDEKLFF TGTGCCAGCAGTGAAACAGGGGCTGTGGATGAAAAACTGTTTTTT
NA TRBJ1-5 TRBD1 TRBV4-1 CASSPGQVNQPQHF TGCGCCAGCAGCCCGGGACAGGTCAATCAGCCCCAGCATTTT
NA TRBJ2-3 TRBD1 TRBV5-4 CASSLQGATDTQYF TGTGCCAGCAGCTTACAGGGGGCCACAGATACGCAGTATTTT
NA TRBJ2-7 TRBD1 TRBV11-2 CASSYRDRDHEQYF TGTGCCAGCAGCTACCGCGACAGGGACCACGAGCAGTACTTC
NA TRBJ1-4 TRBD1 TRBV6-6 CASKGQGVINEKLFF TGTGCCAGCAAGGGACAGGGGGTAATAAATGAAAAACTGTTTTTT
NA TRBJ2-1 TRBD2 TRBV2 CASRAGRAYNEQFF TGTGCCAGCCGAGCGGGAAGGGCCTACAATGAGCAGTTCTTC
NA TRBJ1-1 NA TRBV28 CASSYPLGWPRAGTEAFF TGTGCCAGCAGTTACCCCCTCGGTTGGCCGAGGGCTGGGACTGAAGCTTTCTTT
NA TRBJ1-2 NA TRBV18 CASSPGTQGYGYTF TGTGCCAGCTCACCTGGGACTCAGGGCTATGGCTACACCTTC
NA TRBJ2-7 TRBD1 TRBV2 CATKREDRAQYF TGTGCCACCAAGAGGGAGGACAGGGCACAGTACTTC
NA TRBJ1-1 TRBD1 TRBV2 CASTRQGPSTEAFF TGTGCCAGCACGAGACAGGGTCCCTCGACTGAAGCTTTCTTT
once TRBJ2-4 NA TRBV27 CASSSYTTGNIQYF TGTGCCAGCAGTTCATACACCACAGGGAACATTCAGTACTTC
NA TRBJ2-1 NA TRBV6-5 CATLNGYNEQFF TGTGCCACCCTAAACGGCTACAATGAGCAGTTCTTC
NA TRBJ2-3 NA TRBV5-5 CASSLAGYGGGTDTQYF TGTGCCAGCAGCTTGGCTGGTTACGGGGGTGGTACAGATACGCAGTATTTT
NA TRBJ2-7 NA TRBV12-3/TRBV12-4 CASSDRYEQYF TGTGCCAGCAGTGACAGGTACGAGCAGTACTTC
NA TRBJ2-1 NA TRBV29-1 CSVWGRDSSNEQFF TGCAGCGTTTGGGGCCGGGACTCCAGCAATGAGCAGTTCTTC